Presented here are 29 T cell receptor beta chains from one specimen sequenced in a study of blood T cell repertoires in COVID-19. Generated by immunoSEQ multiplex PCR, the TCRdb table keeps only in-frame clones and is missing some. This sample has about 180,000 clones, with around nine tenths found just once. Specimen: peripheral blood. These receptors were collected from a woman aged 70-85 years with COVID-19, enrolled during active disease.

This clone showed up just a few times. V gene TRBV7-8 combines with J gene TRBJ1-1; 8 nucleotides match TRBD1. Germline V gives CDR1 SGHVS, CDR2 FQNEAQ. J gave up 5 bases and V 5 bases, and 16 bases lay outside the gene matches. The CDR3 length is 17 residues. The CDR3 DNA is TGTGCCAGCAGCAAGGACAGGGTGTGGAGCCGGAGGACTGAAGCTTTCTTT. Protein product: CASSKDRVWSRRTEAFF.

The chain joins TRBV5-4 to TRBJ1-1, with TRBD1 identical over 11 bases. The CDR3 extends over 16 amino acids. The J segment lost 2 bases and the V segment lost 0 bases, leaving 3 bases of the junction unmatched. CDR1 SGHNT and CDR2 YYREEE come from the germline V gene (reference sequence). The CDR3 region is CASSLGTGGFNTEAFF. As DNA, the CDR3 is TGTGCCAGCAGCTTGGGGACAGGGGGCTTTAACACTGAAGCTTTCTTT.

This rearrangement joins TRBV5-1 to TRBJ1-6; D not resolved. The CDR3 has 17 amino acids. Germline loops: CDR1 SGHRS, CDR2 YFSETQ. Trimming removed 3 bases from V and 3 bases from J, with 16 bases in between. CDR3 loop: CASSSISRTDYNSPLHF. CDR3 in DNA: TGCGCCAGCAGCTCCATTTCGCGCACAGACTATAATTCACCCCTCCACTTT.

This rearrangement joins TRBV28 to TRBJ2-1; 7 bases align to TRBD1. Germline V gene sequence: CDR1 MDHEN, CDR2 SYDVKM. The trim removed 1 base at V and 14 bases at J, leaving 11 bases unmatched. There are 14 residues in the CDR3. CDR3 DNA: TGTGCCAGCAGTTTATCTGACAGGGTGCGATATGAGTTCTTC. Its protein product is CASSLSDRVRYEFF.

The rearrangement joins TRBV9 to TRBJ2-2, with 7 positions matching TRBD2. The trim removed 0 bases at V and 4 bases at J, leaving 6 bases unmatched. Germline V lookup: CDR1 SGDLS, CDR2 YYNGEE. CDR3 length: 16 residues. The DNA for the CDR3 is TGTGCCAGCAGCGTAGGAGTTAGCGGGTCCACCGGGGAGCTGTTTTTT. Its protein is CASSVGVSGSTGELFF.

For the CDR3, the DNA is TGTGCCAGCAGCCGGGACAGGGGGGCCGAGCAGTACTTC. This codes for CASSRDRGAEQYF. This chain uses TRBV11-2 with TRBJ2-7, with 11 bases aligning to TRBD1. This CDR3 contains 13 residues. The V and J ends lost 5 bases and 6 bases, in that order; junction bases with no gene match: 3. Germline lookup yields CDR1 SGHAT and CDR2 FQNNGV.

In regard to this clone: At the DNA level, this CDR3 is encoded by other sequences in the same sample as well. The rearrangement uses TRBV6-5 and TRBJ1-2, with D unclear. Trimming took 0 bases from V and 3 from J, leaving 8 bases between them. The CDR3 runs to 14 residues. The germline V gene encodes CDR1 MNHEY and CDR2 SVGAGI. CDR3 bases: TGTGCCAGCAGTTACTCGAGACGGGACTATGGCTACACCTTC. This sequence encodes CASSYSRRDYGYTF.

This clone appeared once. V usage is TRBV19 and J usage is TRBJ2-3, with D tentatively TRBD1 (6 bases). Trimming cost V 7 bases and J 2 bases, with 16 bases left between them. This CDR3 is built from 15 residues. Looked up from germline, CDR1 is LNHDA and CDR2 is SQIVND (reference sequence). For the CDR3, the DNA is TGTGCCAGTAAAAGGCAGGGGTTCAACACAGATACGCAGTATTTT. It translates to CASKRQGFNTDTQYF.

Notes on this clone: Other DNA sequences of this sample code for an identical CDR3. The CDR3 sequence is CASSYRGGTEAFF. In DNA form, the CDR3 reads TGTGCCAGCAGCTACAGGGGAGGTACTGAAGCTTTCTTT. The chain is built from TRBV28 and TRBJ1-1, with 7 positions matching TRBD1. This CDR3 has 13 amino acids. The germline gives CDR1 MDHEN, CDR2 SYDVKM. J was trimmed by 5 bases and V by 6 bases; bases with no gene match: 6.

This clone was counted between two and nine times. The V call is TRBV19, the J call TRBJ1-1, with 9 nucleotides matching TRBD1. This CDR3 comprises 15 residues. Germline CDR1 is LNHDA and CDR2 is SQIVND (reference sequence). J was trimmed by 1 base and V by 5 bases; bases with no gene match: 5. This CDR3 is CASSGTGGRNTEAFF. In DNA, the CDR3 is TGTGCCAGTAGTGGTACAGGGGGCAGGAACACTGAAGCTTTCTTT. The variable domain in full, with the rest retrieved from reference TRBV19 and TRBJ1-1, is DGGITQSPKYLFRKEGQNVTLSCEQNLNHDAMYWYRQDPGQGLRLIYYSQIVNDFQKGDIAEGYSVSREKKESFPLTVTSAQKNPTAFYLCASSGTGGRNTEAFFGQGTRLTVV.

The chain couples TRBV2 to TRBJ1-2, with 7 bases that match TRBD1. After removal of 7 bases from V and 5 bases from J, the junction contained 10 bases not matched to a gene. Germline CDR1 reads SNHLY; CDR2 reads FYNNEI. CDR3 size: 14 residues. As DNA, the CDR3 is TGTGCCAGCAAGGGGGGACAGAGGTCGTATGGCTACACCTTC. This gives the protein CASKGGQRSYGYTF. Full variable domain (outside the CDR3, taken from reference TRBV2 and TRBJ1-2): EPEVTQTPSHQVTQMGQEVILRCVPISNHLYFYWYRQILGQKVEFLVSFYNNEISEKSEIFDDQFSVERPDGSNFTLKIRSTKLEDSAMYFCASKGGQRSYGYTFGSGTRLTVV.

The chain couples TRBV7-2 to TRBJ2-1; 13 nucleotides align to TRBD2. Trimming cost V 0 bases and J 9 bases; bases outside gene matches: 5. Germline CDR1 SGHTA, CDR2 FQGNSA. The length of the CDR3 is 16 residues. The DNA of the CDR3 is TGTGCCAGCAGCTTAGCTGGGACTAGCGGGAAGGTTGAGCAGTTCTTC. This translates into CASSLAGTSGKVEQFF.

This chain joins TRBV4-2 and TRBJ2-7; 8 bases map to TRBD2. Germline assignment: CDR1 LGHNA and CDR2 YNFKEQ. The CDR3 covers 17 residues. V lost 1 base to trimming and J lost 0 bases; unmatched junction nucleotides: 8. The CDR3 loop reads CASSQAGAGANSYEQYF. CDR3 coding DNA: TGTGCCAGCAGCCAAGCAGGAGCGGGAGCGAACTCCTACGAGCAGTACTTC.

This rearrangement joins TRBV9 to TRBJ1-6; D gene unclear. The length of the CDR3 is 15 residues. V lost 4 bases and J lost 6, with 14 bases in between. CDR1 is SGDLS, CDR2 YYNGEE, per germline. CDR3 residues: CASSKNGGINSPLHF. CDR3 in DNA: TGTGCCAGCAGCAAAAATGGAGGGATTAATTCACCCCTCCACTTT.

The chain has TRBV24-1 and TRBJ2-3, with 7 bases fitting TRBD2. J lost 11 bases, V lost 1 base, and 11 bases had no gene match. The CDR3 totals 15 residues. Germline V lookup: CDR1 KGHDR, CDR2 SFDVKD. Written as DNA, the CDR3 is TGTGCCACCAGTGATTTTTCTACAGAAGCGGGACTGCAGTATTTT. Protein product: CATSDFSTEAGLQYF.

The chain carries TRBV7-2 and TRBJ1-5; TRBD1 matches at 9 bases. Germline CDR1 and CDR2: SGHTA and FQGNSA. Trimming at V came to 4 bases and at J to 5 bases, leaving 6 bases not matched to a gene. The CDR3 has 15 amino acids. The CDR3 protein is CASSSRDRDDQPQHF. CDR3 nucleotide sequence: TGTGCCAGCAGCTCTCGGGACAGGGACGATCAGCCCCAGCATTTT.

The J gene is TRBJ1-2, the V gene TRBV13; no reliable D call. V lost 5 bases, J lost 3 bases, and 13 bases lay in between. CDR3 length: 14 residues. Per the germline V gene, CDR1 is PRHDT and CDR2 is FYEKMQ (reference sequence). CDR3 nucleotides: TGTGCCAGCAGCCGAATGGGGAGTGACTATGGCTACACCTTC. It codes for CASSRMGSDYGYTF. The variable domain in full, completed from reference TRBV13 and TRBJ1-2, reads AAGVIQSPRHLIKEKRETATLKCYPIPRHDTVYWYQQGPGQDPQFLISFYEKMQSDKGSIPDRFSAQQFSDYHSELNMSSLELGDSALYFCASSRMGSDYGYTFGSGTRLTVV.

This clone was observed once. The chain combines TRBV12-3 or TRBV12-4 with TRBJ1-4; D unclear. CDR3 length: 13 residues. Trimming shortened V by 3 bases and J by 7 bases, and 9 bases separated the two germline ends. For the CDR3, the DNA is TGTGCCAGCAGTTTCTCCACGAGTGAAAAACTGTTTTTT. Translation: CASSFSTSEKLFF.

This chain uses TRBV24-1 with TRBJ2-2, with no clear D. Germline values: CDR1 KGHDR, CDR2 SFDVKD. The V and J ends lost 9 bases and 0 bases respectively, with 7 bases between them. The CDR3 runs 13 residues. The CDR3 sequence: CATSTTNTGELFF. CDR3 DNA: TGTGCCACCTCCACAACGAACACCGGGGAGCTGTTTTTT.

The chain uses TRBV24-1 and TRBJ1-2, with D perhaps matching TRBD1 (5 bases). V was shortened by 4 bases and J by 8 bases, with 25 bases between the two germline ends. From germline, CDR1 is KGHDR and CDR2 SFDVKD. The CDR3 has 17 residues. CDR3: CATSEGGIADVKKGYTF. CDR3 DNA: TGTGCCACCAGTGAGGGGGGGATTGCAGACGTAAAGAAAGGCTACACCTTC.

The CDR3, as DNA: TGTGCCAGCAGAGGACTAGCGGGAGGCTACAATGAGCAGTTCTTC. This translates into CASRGLAGGYNEQFF. The rearrangement links TRBV28 to TRBJ2-1; 14 bases fit TRBD2. V gave up 6 bases and J gave up 3 bases; unmatched junction bases: 1. Germline CDR1 and CDR2: MDHEN and SYDVKM. This CDR3 has 15 amino acids.

The chain joins TRBV7-3 to TRBJ1-2; D is unresolved. Germline CDR1 is SGHTA and CDR2 is FQGTGA. The CDR3 contains 13 residues. Trimming removed 0 bases at V and 6 bases at J, with 8 bases between. The CDR3 coding sequence is TGTGCCAGCAGCTTAACGGGAGGGAATGGCTACACCTTC. Translating gives CASSLTGGNGYTF.

V usage is TRBV2 and J usage is TRBJ1-1; D remains ambiguous. V was shortened by 3 bases and J by 2 bases, with 4 bases between the two germline ends. CDR3 length: 12 amino acids. Germline loops: CDR1 SNHLY, CDR2 FYNNEI. CDR3 sequence (DNA): TGTGCCAGCAGTGACACAAACACTGAAGCTTTCTTT. Translating it yields CASSDTNTEAFF.

The gene calls are TRBV5-4 and TRBJ2-7; 7 nucleotides agree with TRBD2. The germline V gene encodes CDR1 SGHNT and CDR2 YYREEE (reference sequence). The ends lost 1 base at V and 3 bases at J; junction bases unmatched: 4. The CDR3 has 14 residues. The CDR3 sequence is CASSLPGGGYEQYF. CDR3 in DNA: TGTGCCAGCAGCTTGCCGGGAGGAGGCTACGAGCAGTACTTC.

V is TRBV5-5 and J is TRBJ2-3; D is possibly TRBD1 (5 bases). The ends were cut back, 0 bases at V and 3 bases at J, with 8 bases in the middle. The CDR3 totals 14 residues. In germline, CDR1 is SGHKS, CDR2 YYEKEE (reference sequence). The CDR3 sequence is CASSLVRATDTQYF. As DNA, the CDR3 is TGTGCCAGCAGCTTGGTCAGGGCGACAGATACGCAGTATTTT.

The gene calls are TRBV3-1 (or the pseudogene TRBV3-2) and TRBJ1-1; D gene ambiguous. V was clipped by 3 bases and J by 1 base, with 12 bases between them. Looked up from germline, CDR1 is LGHDT and CDR2 is YNNKEL (reference sequence). The CDR3 runs to 15 residues. The CDR3 here is CASSHSFGRNTEAFF. In DNA form, the CDR3 reads TGTGCCAGCAGCCACAGTTTTGGGAGGAACACTGAAGCTTTCTTT.

This chain links TRBV30 with TRBJ2-7; TRBD1 might be the D (5 bases). The length of the CDR3 is 14 residues. The germline CDR1 and CDR2 sequences are GTSNPN and SVGIG (reference sequence). V lost 0 bases and J 0 bases, leaving 9 bases between the germline ends. CDR3 sequence: CAWSVIGDSYEQYF. CDR3 coding DNA: TGTGCCTGGAGTGTAATAGGGGACTCCTACGAGCAGTACTTC.

The rearrangement links TRBV6-5 to TRBJ1-2, with TRBD1 matching 7 bases. Per germline, CDR1 MNHEY and CDR2 SVGAGI. CDR3 size: 15 residues. With V trimmed by 2 bases and J by 4 bases, 7 bases remained unmatched. The CDR3 region has the DNA TGTGCCAGCAGTTACGACCACAGGGGAACCTATGGCTACACCTTC. Protein: CASSYDHRGTYGYTF.

This clone appeared once. V and J are TRBV6-5 and TRBJ1-1; no clear D. Germline V gene data show CDR1 as MNHEY and CDR2 as SVGAGI. CDR3 size: 13 residues. The germline V and J ends were trimmed by 6 bases and 4 bases, with 12 bases remaining between them. The CDR3 bases are TGTGCCAGCAGGCTGAAATCGGGCACTGAAGCTTTCTTT. Amino acid sequence: CASRLKSGTEAFF.